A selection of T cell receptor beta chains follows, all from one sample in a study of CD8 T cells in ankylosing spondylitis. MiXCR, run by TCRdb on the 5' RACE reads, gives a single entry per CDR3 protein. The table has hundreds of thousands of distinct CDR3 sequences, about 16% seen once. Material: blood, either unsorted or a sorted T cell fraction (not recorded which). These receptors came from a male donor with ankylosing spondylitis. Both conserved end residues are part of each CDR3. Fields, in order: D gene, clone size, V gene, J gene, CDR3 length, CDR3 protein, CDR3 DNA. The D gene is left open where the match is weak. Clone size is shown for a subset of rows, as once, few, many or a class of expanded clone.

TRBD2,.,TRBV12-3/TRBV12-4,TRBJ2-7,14,CASSFSGVSYEQYF,TGTGCCAGCAGTTTTAGCGGGGTCTCCTACGAGCAGTACTTC
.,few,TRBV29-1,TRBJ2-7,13,CSIVQGSNYEQYF,TGCAGCATCGTACAGGGATCTAACTACGAGCAGTACTTC
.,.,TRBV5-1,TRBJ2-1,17,CASSFDSRQGIENEQFF,TGCGCCAGCAGCTTTGACTCCAGGCAGGGGATAGAGAATGAGCAGTTCTTC
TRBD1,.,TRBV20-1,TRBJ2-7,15,CSARHEDRGLYEQYF,TGCAGTGCTAGACATGAGGACAGGGGTTTGTACGAGCAGTACTTC
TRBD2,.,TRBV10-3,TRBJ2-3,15,CAISRTSGEADTQYF,TGTGCCATCAGCCGGACTAGCGGCGAGGCAGATACGCAGTATTTT
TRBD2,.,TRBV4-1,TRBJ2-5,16,CASSQLAGDPQETQYF,TGCGCCAGCAGCCAGCTAGCGGGGGACCCCCAAGAGACCCAGTACTTC
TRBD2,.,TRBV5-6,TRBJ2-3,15,CASSLVAGAIDTQYF,TGTGCCAGCAGCTTGGTAGCGGGAGCTATTGATACGCAGTATTTT
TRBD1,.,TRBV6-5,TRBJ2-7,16,CASSYSGDRELNEQYF,TGTGCCAGCAGTTACTCAGGGGACAGGGAATTGAACGAGCAGTACTTC
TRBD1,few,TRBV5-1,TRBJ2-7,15,CASSSEQGTGYEQYF,TGCGCCAGCAGCTCCGAACAGGGGACGGGCTACGAGCAGTACTTC
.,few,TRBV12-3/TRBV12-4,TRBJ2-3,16,CASSSRGGLGIDTQYF,TGTGCCAGCAGTTCGAGGGGGGGGTTAGGGATTGATACGCAGTATTTT
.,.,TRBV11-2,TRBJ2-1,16,CASSSRDSGVNNEQFF,TGTGCCAGCAGCTCCCGAGATAGCGGAGTAAACAATGAGCAGTTCTTC
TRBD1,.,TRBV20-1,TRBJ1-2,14,CSALPGTENYGYTF,TGCAGTGCCTTACCGGGGACAGAAAATTATGGCTACACCTTC
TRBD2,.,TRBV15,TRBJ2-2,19,CATSTRTSGGIVGTGELFF,TGTGCCACCAGCACCCGGACTAGCGGGGGGATTGTCGGCACCGGGGAGCTGTTTTTT
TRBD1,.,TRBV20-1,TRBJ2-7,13,CSAWDSFSYEQYF,TGCAGTGCGTGGGACAGCTTCTCCTACGAGCAGTACTTC
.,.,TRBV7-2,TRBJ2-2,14,CASSYGSNTGELFF,TGTGCCAGCAGTTACGGTTCGAACACCGGGGAGCTGTTTTTT
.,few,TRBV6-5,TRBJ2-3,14,CASSYVGSTDTQYF,TGTGCCAGCAGTTATGTAGGGAGCACAGATACGCAGTATTTT
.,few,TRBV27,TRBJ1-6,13,CASSLSADSPLHF,TGTGCCAGCAGTTTATCGGCGGATTCACCCCTCCACTTT
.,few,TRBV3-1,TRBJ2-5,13,CASSPGEEETQYF,TGTGCCAGCAGCCCAGGTGAGGAAGAGACCCAGTACTTC
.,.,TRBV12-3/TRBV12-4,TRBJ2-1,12,CASSALGSEQFF,TGTGCCAGCAGTGCCTTGGGGAGTGAGCAGTTCTTC
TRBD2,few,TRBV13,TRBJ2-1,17,CASSSTIAGGPWYEQFF,TGTGCCAGCAGCTCTACAATAGCGGGAGGGCCTTGGTATGAGCAGTTCTTC
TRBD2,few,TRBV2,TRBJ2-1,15,CASSGLAGVANEQFF,TGTGCCAGCAGCGGACTAGCGGGGGTTGCCAATGAGCAGTTCTTC